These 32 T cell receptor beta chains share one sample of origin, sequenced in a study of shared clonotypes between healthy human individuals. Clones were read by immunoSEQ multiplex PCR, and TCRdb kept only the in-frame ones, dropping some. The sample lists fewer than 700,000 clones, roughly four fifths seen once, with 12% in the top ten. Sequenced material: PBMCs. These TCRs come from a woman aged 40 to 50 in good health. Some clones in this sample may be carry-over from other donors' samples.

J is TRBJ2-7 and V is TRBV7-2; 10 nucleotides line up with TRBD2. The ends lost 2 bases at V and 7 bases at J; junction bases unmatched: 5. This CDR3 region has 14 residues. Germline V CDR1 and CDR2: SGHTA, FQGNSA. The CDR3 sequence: CASSLLAGVGEQYF. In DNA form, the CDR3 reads TGTGCCAGCAGCTTACTAGCGGGAGTGGGTGAGCAGTACTTC. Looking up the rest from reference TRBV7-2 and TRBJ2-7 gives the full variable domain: GAGVSQSPSNKVTEKGKDVELRCDPISGHTALYWYRQSLGQGLEFLIYFQGNSAPDKSGLPSDRFSAERTGGSVSTLTIQRTQQEDSAVYLCASSLLAGVGEQYFGPGTRLTVT.

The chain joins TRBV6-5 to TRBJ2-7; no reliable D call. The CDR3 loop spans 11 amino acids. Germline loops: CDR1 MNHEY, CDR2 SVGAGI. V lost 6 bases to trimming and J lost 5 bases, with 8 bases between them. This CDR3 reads CASRKGDEQYF. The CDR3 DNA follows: TGTGCCAGCAGGAAGGGCGACGAGCAGTACTTC.

The CDR3 here is CSVVRGTTGELFF. In nucleotides, the CDR3 is TGCAGCGTTGTAAGAGGGACCACCGGGGAGCTGTTTTTT. The genes are TRBV29-1 and TRBJ2-2; D is tentatively TRBD1 or TRBD2 (5 bases each). The germline V gene encodes CDR1 SQVTM and CDR2 ANQGSEA. The V and J ends lost 4 bases and 4 bases respectively, with 10 bases between them. CDR3 size: 13 residues.

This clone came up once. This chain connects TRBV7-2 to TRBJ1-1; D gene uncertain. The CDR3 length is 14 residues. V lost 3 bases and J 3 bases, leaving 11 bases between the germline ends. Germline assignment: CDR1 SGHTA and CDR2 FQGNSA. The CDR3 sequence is CASSLPGVYTEAFF. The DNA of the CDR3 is TGTGCCAGCAGCTTGCCGGGAGTTTACACTGAAGCTTTCTTT.

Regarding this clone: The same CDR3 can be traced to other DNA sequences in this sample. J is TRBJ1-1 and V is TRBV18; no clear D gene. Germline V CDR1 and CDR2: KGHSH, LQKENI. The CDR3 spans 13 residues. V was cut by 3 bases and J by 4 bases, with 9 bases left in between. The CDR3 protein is CASSPGGRTEAFF. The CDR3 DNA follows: TGTGCCAGCTCACCCGGCGGGCGCACTGAAGCTTTCTTT.

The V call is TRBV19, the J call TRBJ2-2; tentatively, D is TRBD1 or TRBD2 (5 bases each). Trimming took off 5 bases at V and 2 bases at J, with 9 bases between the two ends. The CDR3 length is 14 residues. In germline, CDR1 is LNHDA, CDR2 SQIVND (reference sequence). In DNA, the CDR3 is TGTGCCAGTAGTCCAGGGAGCAACACCGGGGAGCTGTTTTTT. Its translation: CASSPGSNTGELFF.

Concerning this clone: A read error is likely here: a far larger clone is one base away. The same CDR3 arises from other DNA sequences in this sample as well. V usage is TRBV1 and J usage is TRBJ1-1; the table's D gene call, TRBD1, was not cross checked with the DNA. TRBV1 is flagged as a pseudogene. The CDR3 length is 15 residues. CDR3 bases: TGCACCAGCAGCCAAGAAGACAGGGAGAACACCGAAGCTTTCTTT. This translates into CTSSQEDRENTEAFF.

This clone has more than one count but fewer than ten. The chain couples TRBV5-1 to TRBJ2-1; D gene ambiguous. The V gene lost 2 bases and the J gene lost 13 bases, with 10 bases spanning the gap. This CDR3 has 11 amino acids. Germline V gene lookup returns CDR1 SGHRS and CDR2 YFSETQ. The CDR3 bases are TGCGCCAGCAGCTTTTCTACTGAACAGTTCTTC. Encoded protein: CASSFSTEQFF.

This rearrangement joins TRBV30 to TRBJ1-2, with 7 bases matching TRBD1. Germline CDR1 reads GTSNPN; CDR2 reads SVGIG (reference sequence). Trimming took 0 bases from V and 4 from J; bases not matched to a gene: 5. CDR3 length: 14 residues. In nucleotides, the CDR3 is TGTGCCTGGAGTGTACTACAGGGGATCTATGGCTACACCTTC. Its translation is CAWSVLQGIYGYTF.

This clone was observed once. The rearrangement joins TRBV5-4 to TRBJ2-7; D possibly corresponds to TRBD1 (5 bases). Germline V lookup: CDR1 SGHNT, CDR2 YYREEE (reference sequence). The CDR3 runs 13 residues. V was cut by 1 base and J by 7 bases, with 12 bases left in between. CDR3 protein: CASSLPGPMEQYF. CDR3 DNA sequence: TGTGCCAGCAGCTTGCCAGGGCCAATGGAGCAGTACTTC.

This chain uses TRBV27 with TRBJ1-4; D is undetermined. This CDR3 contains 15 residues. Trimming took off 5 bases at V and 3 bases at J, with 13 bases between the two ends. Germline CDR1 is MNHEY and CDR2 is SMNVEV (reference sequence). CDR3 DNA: TGTGCCAGCAGTCCAGAGGGTGTGCCTAATGAAAAACTGTTTTTT. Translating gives CASSPEGVPNEKLFF.

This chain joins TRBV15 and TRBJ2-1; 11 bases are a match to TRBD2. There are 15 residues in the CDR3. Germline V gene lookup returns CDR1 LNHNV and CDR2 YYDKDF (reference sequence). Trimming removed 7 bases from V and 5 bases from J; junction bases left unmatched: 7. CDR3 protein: CATMAGTSGHNEQFF. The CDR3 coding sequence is TGTGCCACCATGGCCGGGACTAGCGGACACAATGAGCAGTTCTTC.

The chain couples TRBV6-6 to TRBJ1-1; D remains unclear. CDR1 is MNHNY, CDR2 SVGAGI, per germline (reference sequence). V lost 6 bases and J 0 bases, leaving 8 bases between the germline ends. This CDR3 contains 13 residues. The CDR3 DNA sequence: TGTGCCAGCAGGGGTGACATGAACACTGAAGCTTTCTTT. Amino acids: CASRGDMNTEAFF.

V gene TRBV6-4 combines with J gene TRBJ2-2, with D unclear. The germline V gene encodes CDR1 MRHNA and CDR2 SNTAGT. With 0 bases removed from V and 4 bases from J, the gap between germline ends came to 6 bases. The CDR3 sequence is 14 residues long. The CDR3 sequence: CASSDSFGTGELFF. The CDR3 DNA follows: TGTGCCAGCAGTGACTCTTTTGGCACCGGGGAGCTGTTTTTT.

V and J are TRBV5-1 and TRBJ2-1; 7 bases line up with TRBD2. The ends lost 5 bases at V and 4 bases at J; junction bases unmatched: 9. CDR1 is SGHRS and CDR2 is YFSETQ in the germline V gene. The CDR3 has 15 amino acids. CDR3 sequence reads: CASRLTSVGYNEQFF. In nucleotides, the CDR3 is TGCGCCAGCAGACTTACTAGCGTCGGGTACAATGAGCAGTTCTTC.

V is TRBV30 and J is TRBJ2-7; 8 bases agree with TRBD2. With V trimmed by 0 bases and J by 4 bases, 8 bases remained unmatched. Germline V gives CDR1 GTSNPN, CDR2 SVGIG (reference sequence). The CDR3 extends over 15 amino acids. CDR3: CAWSVGRSGGYEQYF. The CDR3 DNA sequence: TGTGCCTGGAGTGTTGGGAGGAGCGGGGGATACGAGCAGTACTTC.

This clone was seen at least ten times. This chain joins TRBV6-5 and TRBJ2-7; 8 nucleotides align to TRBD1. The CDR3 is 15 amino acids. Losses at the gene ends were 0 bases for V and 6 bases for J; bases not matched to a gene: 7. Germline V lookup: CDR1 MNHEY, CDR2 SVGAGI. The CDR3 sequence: CASSYSPTGAGEQYF. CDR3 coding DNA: TGTGCCAGCAGTTACTCGCCGACAGGGGCCGGCGAGCAGTACTTC.

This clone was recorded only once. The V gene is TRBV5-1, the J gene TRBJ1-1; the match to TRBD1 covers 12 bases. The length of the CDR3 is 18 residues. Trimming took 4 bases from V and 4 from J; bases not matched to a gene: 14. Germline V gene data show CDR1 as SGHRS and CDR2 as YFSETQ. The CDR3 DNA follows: TGCGCCAGCAGCCTGTACCCGGGACAGGGGGCGCGGGGCACTGAAGCTTTCTTT. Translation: CASSLYPGQGARGTEAFF.

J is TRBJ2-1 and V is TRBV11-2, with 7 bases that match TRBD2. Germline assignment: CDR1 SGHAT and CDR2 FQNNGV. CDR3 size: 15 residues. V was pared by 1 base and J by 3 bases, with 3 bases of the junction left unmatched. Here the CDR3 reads CASSLGASGYNEQFF. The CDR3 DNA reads TGTGCCAGCAGCTTAGGGGCTAGCGGCTACAATGAGCAGTTCTTC.

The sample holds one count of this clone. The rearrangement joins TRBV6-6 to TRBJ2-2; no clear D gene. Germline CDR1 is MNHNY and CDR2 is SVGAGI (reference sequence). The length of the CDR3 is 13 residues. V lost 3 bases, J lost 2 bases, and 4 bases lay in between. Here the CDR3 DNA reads TGTGCCAGCAGTTATTACAACACCGGGGAGCTGTTTTTT. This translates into CASSYYNTGELFF.

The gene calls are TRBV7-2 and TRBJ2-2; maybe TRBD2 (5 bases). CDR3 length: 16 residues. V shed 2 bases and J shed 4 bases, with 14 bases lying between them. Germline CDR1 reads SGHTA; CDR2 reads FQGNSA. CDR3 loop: CASSLFAGEGTGELFF. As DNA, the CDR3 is TGTGCCAGCAGCTTATTCGCAGGCGAGGGCACCGGGGAGCTGTTTTTT.

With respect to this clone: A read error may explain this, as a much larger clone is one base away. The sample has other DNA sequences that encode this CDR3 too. CDR3 protein: CASSLAGADTQYF. The CDR3 region has the DNA TGTGCCAGCAGCTTAGCAGGCGCAGATACGCAGTATTTT. The chain couples TRBV7-8 to TRBJ2-3; the D is unclear. The CDR3 length is 13 residues. V lost 0 bases and J lost 4, with 5 bases in between. Germline loops: CDR1 SGHVS, CDR2 FQNEAQ.

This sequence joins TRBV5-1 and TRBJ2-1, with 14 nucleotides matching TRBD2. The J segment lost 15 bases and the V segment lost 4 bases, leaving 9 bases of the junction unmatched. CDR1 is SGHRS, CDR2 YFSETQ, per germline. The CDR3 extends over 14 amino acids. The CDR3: CASSPGLAGEWGFF. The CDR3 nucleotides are TGCGCCAGCAGCCCGGGACTAGCGGGAGAATGGGGGTTCTTC.

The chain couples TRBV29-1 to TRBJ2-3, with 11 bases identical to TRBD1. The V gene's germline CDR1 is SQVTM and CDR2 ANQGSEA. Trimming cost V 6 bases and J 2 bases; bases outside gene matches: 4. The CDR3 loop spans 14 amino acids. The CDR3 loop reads CSVGQGGTTDTQYF. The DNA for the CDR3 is TGCAGCGTGGGACAGGGGGGGACCACAGATACGCAGTATTTT.

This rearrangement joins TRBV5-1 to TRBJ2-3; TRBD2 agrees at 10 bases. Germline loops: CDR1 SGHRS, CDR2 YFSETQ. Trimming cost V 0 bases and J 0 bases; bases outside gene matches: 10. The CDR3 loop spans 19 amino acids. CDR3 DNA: TGCGCCAGCAGCTTGGGTTGGGCTAGCGGGAGCCTCAGCACAGATACGCAGTATTTT. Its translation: CASSLGWASGSLSTDTQYF.

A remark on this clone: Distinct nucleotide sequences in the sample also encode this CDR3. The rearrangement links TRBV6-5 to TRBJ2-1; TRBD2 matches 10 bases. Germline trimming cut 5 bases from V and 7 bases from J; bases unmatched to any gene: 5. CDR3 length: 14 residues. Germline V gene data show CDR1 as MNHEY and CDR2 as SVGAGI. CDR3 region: CASSLAGESNEQFF. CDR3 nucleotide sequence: TGTGCCAGCAGTCTAGCGGGAGAGAGTAATGAGCAGTTCTTC.

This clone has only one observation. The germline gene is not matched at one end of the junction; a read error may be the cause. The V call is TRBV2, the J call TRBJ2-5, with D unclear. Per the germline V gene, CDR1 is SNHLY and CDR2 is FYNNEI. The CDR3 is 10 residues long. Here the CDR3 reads CASREETQYF. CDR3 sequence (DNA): TGTGCCAGCAGGGAAGAGACCCAGTACTTC.

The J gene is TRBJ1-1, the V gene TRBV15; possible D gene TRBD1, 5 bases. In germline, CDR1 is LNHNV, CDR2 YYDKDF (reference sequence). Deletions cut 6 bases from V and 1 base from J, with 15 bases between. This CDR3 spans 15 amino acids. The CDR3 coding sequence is TGTGCCACCAGAGGGCTCCGGGGGGGGAACACTGAAGCTTTCTTT. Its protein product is CATRGLRGGNTEAFF. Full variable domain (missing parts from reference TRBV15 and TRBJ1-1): DAMVIQNPRYQVTQFGKPVTLSCSQTLNHNVMYWYQQKSSQAPKLLFHYYDKDFNNEADTPDNFQSRRPNTSFCFLDIRSPGLGDTAMYLCATRGLRGGNTEAFFGQGTRLTVV.

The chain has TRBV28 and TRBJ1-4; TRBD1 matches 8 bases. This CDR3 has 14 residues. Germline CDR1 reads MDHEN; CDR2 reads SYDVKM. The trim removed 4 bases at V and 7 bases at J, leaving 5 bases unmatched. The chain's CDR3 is CASSSQGVVEKLFF. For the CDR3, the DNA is TGTGCCAGCAGTTCACAGGGGGTTGTTGAAAAACTGTTTTTT.

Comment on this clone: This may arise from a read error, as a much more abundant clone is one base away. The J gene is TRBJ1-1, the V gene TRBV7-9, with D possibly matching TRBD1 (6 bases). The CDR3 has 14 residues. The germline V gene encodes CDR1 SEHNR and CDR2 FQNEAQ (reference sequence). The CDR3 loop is CVSSDRDKNTEAFF. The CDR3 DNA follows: TGTGTCAGCAGCGACCGGGACAAGAACACTGAAGCTTTCTTT.

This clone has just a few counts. The CDR3 region is CASSYFGLAGAETQYF. In DNA, the CDR3 is TGTGCCAGCAGTTACTTCGGACTAGCGGGAGCGGAGACCCAGTACTTC. The chain joins TRBV6-5 to TRBJ2-5, with TRBD2 matching over 13 bases. Germline lookup yields CDR1 MNHEY and CDR2 SVGAGI. Trimming at V came to 1 base and at J to 5 bases, leaving 4 bases not matched to a gene. The CDR3 runs 16 residues.

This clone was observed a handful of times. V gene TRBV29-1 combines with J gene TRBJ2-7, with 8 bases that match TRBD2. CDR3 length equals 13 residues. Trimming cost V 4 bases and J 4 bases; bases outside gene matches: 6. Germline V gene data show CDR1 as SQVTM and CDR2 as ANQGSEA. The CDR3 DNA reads TGCAGCGTTGCGCGGACTAGCAAATACGAGCAGTACTTC. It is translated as CSVARTSKYEQYF.